This is a list of T cell receptor beta chains from one sample in a study of technical replicates of blood from several donors. TCRdb keeps only in-frame clones here, not all; method: immunoSEQ multiplex PCR. Of around 15,000 clones in the sample, roughly 83% were seen once. The sequenced sample consisted of PBMCs. Receptors originate from a human donor in good health. Both conserved end residues are part of each CDR3. Fields, in order: J gene, V gene, clone size, D gene, CDR3 protein, CDR3 DNA. A D gene is named only where the DNA matches it firmly. Size values are once, few and many counts, or a class for expanded clones, and some rows have none.

J: TRBJ1-2
V: TRBV27
size: .
D: .
CDR3: CASSSSGYGYTF
DNA: TGTGCCAGCAGCTCGTCGGGTTATGGCTACACCTTC

J: TRBJ2-1
V: TRBV10-2
size: .
D: .
CDR3: CASAAQENNEQFF
DNA: TGCGCCAGCGCCGCACAGGAAAACAATGAGCAGTTCTTC

J: TRBJ1-2
V: TRBV7-5
size: .
D: .
CDR3: CDGAGGVYGYTF
DNA: TGTGATGGGGCAGGGGGCGTCTATGGCTACACCTTC

J: TRBJ2-3
V: TRBV13
size: once
D: TRBD2
CDR3: CASSLESTSGPSTDTQYF
DNA: TGTGCCAGCAGCTTAGAATCGACTAGCGGGCCAAGCACAGATACGCAGTATTTT

J: TRBJ1-4
V: TRBV5-4
size: .
D: TRBD1
CDR3: CASSLGGELNEKLFF
DNA: TGTGCCAGCAGCCTAGGGGGCGAGCTTAATGAAAAACTGTTTTTT

J: TRBJ1-1
V: TRBV7-8
size: .
D: .
CDR3: CASSLVVRPTTNPNTEAFF
DNA: TGTGCCAGCAGCTTAGTGGTTAGACCCACTACCAACCCGAACACTGAAGCTTTCTTT

J: TRBJ2-1
V: TRBV10-1
size: once
D: TRBD2
CDR3: CASSGRALDEQFF
DNA: TGCGCCAGCAGCGGGAGGGCCCTGGATGAGCAGTTCTTC

J: TRBJ2-7
V: TRBV25-1
size: .
D: .
CDR3: CASSLGTDEQYF
DNA: TGTGCCAGCAGTCTAGGTACGGACGAGCAGTACTTC

J: TRBJ1-2
V: TRBV25-1
size: .
D: .
CDR3: CASSGPVGYTF
DNA: TGTGCCAGCAGTGGGCCTGTAGGCTACACCTTC

J: TRBJ2-3
V: TRBV19
size: .
D: .
CDR3: CASSIGATDTQYF
DNA: TGTGCCAGTAGTATAGGAGCAACAGATACGCAGTATTTT

J: TRBJ2-6
V: TRBV5-6
size: .
D: .
CDR3: CASSRPWDTSSGANVLTF
DNA: TGTGCCAGCAGCCGGCCGTGGGACACATCCTCTGGGGCCAACGTCCTGACTTTC